Sequencing of this T cell receptor beta chain was carried out in a study of T-cell memory formation after mild COVID-19. Overall study: There were largely donor-specific TCR clusters.

Many counts were recorded for this clonotype. Its antigen is still unknown. Amplification by 5'RACE using constant-segment primers produced TCR alpha and TCR beta cDNA libraries that carried sample barcodes and UMIs. MiXCR was run by TCRdb on the 5' RACE reads, yielding one entry per CDR3 protein. Among under 110,000 distinct CDR3 sequences listed, approximately 15% were seen once. General observations from the study: The appearance of some responding clones in pre-infection memory suggested that cross-reactive memory joined. Clones that contracted clustered mainly in CM and EM if CD4+ and in EMRA if CD8+.

Source material: PBMCs or a T cell subset sorted from them (not recorded which). This TCR was sampled from an adult woman who had mild COVID-19 (a few samples of this study predate the infection). Cell type and time point are not known.

The CDR3 here is CATSRDGLANYHESFF. The CDR3 bases are TGTGCCACCAGCAGAGATGGGCTAGCGAACTACCATGAGTCGTTCTTC. The V gene is TRBV15, the J gene TRBJ2-1; D is possibly TRBD2 (6 bases). The CDR3 contains 16 residues. Germline V gives CDR1 LNHNV, CDR2 YYDKDF (reference sequence). With 0 bases removed from V and 15 bases from J, the gap between germline ends came to 24 bases.